The 18 T cell receptor beta chains below were found in one sample sequenced in a study of blood T cell repertoires in COVID-19 (dated by TCRdb to about 2020). Library method: the immunoSEQ multiplex PCR assay. The table was pulled from immuneACCESS by TCRdb, which kept in-frame rearrangements only. Such tables lose some clones; where checked, under half of the loss comes from unresolved V genes, and the rest has no known cause. The sample profile shows roughly 80,000 clones; roughly four fifths of them were found once. The ten largest clones capture just over 20% of the sample. The sample comprised peripheral blood. The receptors stem from a human donor in a cohort sampled during active COVID-19.

This clone occurred once. This rearrangement joins TRBV27 to TRBJ1-1, with D possibly being TRBD1 (6 bases). From germline, CDR1 is MNHEY and CDR2 SMNVEV (reference sequence). V was shortened by 5 bases and J by 4 bases, with 20 bases between the two germline ends. This CDR3 has 16 residues. The CDR3 sequence: CASSPLGGGGGTEAFF. The CDR3 coding sequence is TGTGCCAGCAGTCCCCTCGGGGGGGGCGGTGGCACTGAAGCTTTCTTT.

This chain joins TRBV10-3 and TRBJ2-1; 8 positions match TRBD1. The CDR3 has 16 amino acids. Germline CDR1 is ENHRY and CDR2 is SYGVKD. V gave up 5 bases and J gave up 3 bases; unmatched junction bases: 9. CDR3: CAISSAGQGGYNEQFF. The CDR3 bases are TGTGCCATCAGTTCGGCCGGACAGGGAGGCTACAATGAGCAGTTCTTC.

J is TRBJ1-4 and V is TRBV3-1 (or the pseudogene TRBV3-2); D gene unclear. Germline CDR1 and CDR2: LGHDT and YNNKEL (reference sequence). Deletions cut 5 bases from V and 4 bases from J, with 2 bases between. This CDR3 comprises 11 residues. This CDR3 is CASSYNEKLFF. In DNA form, the CDR3 reads TGTGCCAGCAGCTATAATGAAAAACTGTTTTTT.

This clone was seen a single time. This rearrangement joins TRBV6-5 to TRBJ1-1; TRBD1 agrees at 7 bases. The CDR3 spans 13 residues. V was pared by 7 bases and J by 7 bases, with 9 bases of the junction left unmatched. The germline V gene has CDR1 MNHEY and CDR2 SVGAGI. The DNA for the CDR3 is TGTGCCAGCACGACAGGGACCAGGGGTGAAGCTTTCTTT. Its protein product is CASTTGTRGEAFF.

This clone came up a few times. The chain carries TRBV5-6 and TRBJ1-2; 9 bases map to TRBD1. Germline V gene data show CDR1 as SGHDT and CDR2 as YYEEEE. J lost 12 bases, V lost 4 bases, and 13 bases had no gene match. The CDR3 has 14 residues. The CDR3 nucleotides are TGTGCCAGCAGCGCGGACAGGGGTGTATCGGCAGACACCTTC. It is translated as CASSADRGVSADTF. The whole variable domain, remainder taken from reference TRBV5-6 and TRBJ1-2, is DAGVTQSPTHLIKTRGQQVTLRCSPKSGHDTVSWYQQALGQGPQFIFQYYEEEERQRGNFPDRFSGHQFPNYSSELNVNALLLGDSALYLCASSADRGVSADTFGSGTRLTVV.

The chain carries TRBV14 and TRBJ2-3; 7 nucleotides line up with TRBD1. The V and J ends lost 7 bases and 3 bases, in that order; junction bases with no gene match: 1. The CDR3 runs 12 residues. Germline loops: CDR1 SGHDN, CDR2 FVKESK. The chain's CDR3 is CASTGGTDTQYF. CDR3 nucleotides: TGTGCCAGCACAGGGGGTACAGATACGCAGTATTTT. The full variable domain, in which reference TRBV14 and TRBJ2-3 provide the parts outside the CDR3, is EAGVTQFPSHSVIEKGQTVTLRCDPISGHDNLYWYRRVMGKEIKFLLHFVKESKQDESGMPNNRFLAERTGGTYSTLKVQPAELEDSGVYFCASTGGTDTQYFGPGTRLTVL.

The chain combines TRBV19 with TRBJ2-2; 8 positions agree with TRBD2. The CDR3 consists of 15 residues. In germline, CDR1 is LNHDA, CDR2 SQIVND (reference sequence). With V trimmed by 1 base and J by 4 bases, 2 bases remained unmatched. The CDR3: CASSIGLAGTGELFF. The CDR3 DNA is TGTGCCAGTAGTATAGGGCTAGCGGGCACCGGGGAGCTGTTTTTT.

This chain links TRBV5-8 with TRBJ2-2; 7 nucleotides align to TRBD1. The germline gives CDR1 SGHTS, CDR2 YDEGEE. Trimming took 1 base from V and 1 from J; bases not matched to a gene: 7. The CDR3 totals 17 residues. CDR3 sequence reads: CASSLQGTVKNTGELFF. Here the CDR3 DNA reads TGTGCCAGCAGCTTGCAAGGGACAGTTAAGAACACCGGGGAGCTGTTTTTT.

This chain connects TRBV28 to TRBJ2-1; a possible D gene is TRBD1 (5 bases). The CDR3 is made up of 14 amino acids. Trimming removed 3 bases at V and 0 bases at J, with 6 bases between. Per germline, CDR1 MDHEN and CDR2 SYDVKM. The DNA of the CDR3 is TGTGCCAGCAGTTTTGGGGCCTCCTACAATGAGCAGTTCTTC. It specifies CASSFGASYNEQFF.

The chain recombines TRBV23-1 with TRBJ1-5; the D gene is possibly TRBD1 (5 bases). TRBV23-1 belongs to the ORF category, with a function that is uncertain. Between the trimmed V and J ends, which lost 4 bases and 1 base, there was a span of 11 bases. This CDR3 is 15 amino acids long. Here the CDR3 DNA reads TGCGCCAGCAGTCTCAGGGTTCGGAGCAATCAGCCCCAGCATTTT. Residues: CASSLRVRSNQPQHF.

V usage is TRBV6-4 and J usage is TRBJ2-2; D uncertain. With 4 bases removed from V and 2 bases from J, the gap between germline ends came to 11 bases. The CDR3 has 15 amino acids. Germline V gene data show CDR1 as MRHNA and CDR2 as SNTAGT. The CDR3 loop is CASSVDRGNTGELFF. CDR3 DNA: TGTGCCAGCAGTGTGGATAGAGGAAACACCGGGGAGCTGTTTTTT.

As regards this clone: The junction departs from the called germline gene at one end, perhaps through a read error. The gene calls are TRBV3-1 (or the pseudogene TRBV3-2) and TRBJ2-5, with D perhaps matching TRBD1 (5 bases). CDR1 is LGHDT and CDR2 is YNNKEL in the germline V gene (reference sequence). The CDR3 runs 15 residues. CDR3 loop: CASSPQALLLEAQYF. CDR3 bases: TGTGCCAGCAGCCCACAGGCCCTCCTTTTAGAGGCCCAGTACTTC.

The V gene is TRBV7-3, the J gene TRBJ2-3, with a tentative D call TRBD2 (6 bases). Germline CDR1 and CDR2: SGHTA and FQGTGA. V gave up 1 base and J gave up 3 bases, with 11 bases separating them. The CDR3 is 15 amino acids. As DNA, the CDR3 is TGTGCCAGCAGCTTAATTAGCGGATCGACAGATACGCAGTATTTT. It yields the protein CASSLISGSTDTQYF.

The chain employs TRBV19 and TRBJ1-4; possibly TRBD1 for D (5 bases). Germline V lookup: CDR1 LNHDA, CDR2 SQIVND (reference sequence). The CDR3 is 13 amino acids. V was trimmed by 3 bases and J by 5 bases, leaving 7 bases between them. CDR3 protein: CASSMTANEKLFF. CDR3 DNA: TGTGCCAGTAGTATGACAGCAAATGAAAAACTGTTTTTT. Variable domain in full (rest from reference TRBV19 and TRBJ1-4): DGGITQSPKYLFRKEGQNVTLSCEQNLNHDAMYWYRQDPGQGLRLIYYSQIVNDFQKGDIAEGYSVSREKKESFPLTVTSAQKNPTAFYLCASSMTANEKLFFGSGTQLSVL.

The chain joins TRBV2 to TRBJ2-7; TRBD1 matches 11 bases. CDR1 is SNHLY, CDR2 FYNNEI, per germline. The CDR3 has 15 residues. The junction had 4 bases not matched to a gene; V was cut back by 6 bases and J by 0 bases. CDR3 residues: CASSLGQGGSYEQYF. The CDR3 coding sequence is TGTGCCAGCAGCCTGGGACAGGGGGGCTCCTACGAGCAGTACTTC.

The chain employs TRBV5-1 and TRBJ2-7, with TRBD1 matching 7 bases. CDR1 is SGHRS, CDR2 YFSETQ, per germline. With V trimmed by 0 bases and J by 2 bases, 2 bases remained unmatched. The CDR3 sequence is 14 residues long. DNA of the CDR3: TGCGCCAGCAGCTTGGCCCAGGGGGCCTACGAGCAGTACTTC. This codes for CASSLAQGAYEQYF.

V gene TRBV6-5 combines with J gene TRBJ1-2; 7 bases align to TRBD1. The V and J ends lost 2 bases and 7 bases, in that order; junction bases with no gene match: 7. Germline loops: CDR1 MNHEY, CDR2 SVGAGI. This CDR3 has 14 residues. The CDR3 here is CASSYGSQGVGYTF. The CDR3 bases are TGTGCCAGCAGTTACGGGTCCCAGGGGGTTGGCTACACCTTC.

This chain uses TRBV7-9 with TRBJ1-1, with D perhaps matching TRBD1 (6 bases). From germline, CDR1 is SEHNR and CDR2 FQNEAQ (reference sequence). V shed 1 base and J shed 0 bases, with 15 bases lying between them. There are 17 residues in the CDR3. CDR3 residues: CASSLGEGGVMNTEAFF. The CDR3 region has the DNA TGTGCCAGCAGCTTAGGGGAAGGGGGTGTTATGAACACTGAAGCTTTCTTT.